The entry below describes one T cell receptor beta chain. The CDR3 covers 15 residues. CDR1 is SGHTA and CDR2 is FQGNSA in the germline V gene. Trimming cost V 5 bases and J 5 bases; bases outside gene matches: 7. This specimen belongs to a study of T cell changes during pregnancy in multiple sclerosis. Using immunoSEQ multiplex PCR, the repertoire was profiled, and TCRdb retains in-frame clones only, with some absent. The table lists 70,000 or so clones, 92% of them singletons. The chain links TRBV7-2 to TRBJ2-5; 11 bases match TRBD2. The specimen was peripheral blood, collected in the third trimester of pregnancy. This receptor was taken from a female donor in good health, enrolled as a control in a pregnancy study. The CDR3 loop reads CASSPSSGGRETQYF. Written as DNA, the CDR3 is TGTGCCAGCAGCCCCTCTAGCGGGGGGAGGGAGACCCAGTACTTC. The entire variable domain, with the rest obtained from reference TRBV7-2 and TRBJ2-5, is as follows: GAGVSQSPSNKVTEKGKDVELRCDPISGHTALYWYRQSLGQGLEFLIYFQGNSAPDKSGLPSDRFSAERTGGSVSTLTIQRTQQEDSAVYLCASSPSSGGRETQYFGPGTRLLVL.